Sequencing of this TCR beta chain was carried out in a study of long-term antiretroviral therapy in people with HIV. Findings and caveats of the study: Repertoires looked antigen-experienced, with only a slight naive shift after ART. Diversity went up after ART and still fell short of transplant donor controls.

The run of the v3.0 immunoSEQ assay was at survey level. Clones were sequenced by immunoSEQ multiplex PCR, and TCRdb holds only the in-frame ones, with some missing. The repertoire holds about 12,000 clones, with about nine tenths as singletons. Concerning this clone: Its target is not known.

Every specimen provided about 1-10 million cryopreserved PBMC before DNA extraction took place. Sequenced material: unsorted PBMCs, taken 2.1 years after starting antiretroviral therapy. This clonotype originated in a woman between 40 and 55 years old with HIV.

The DNA for the CDR3 is TGTGCCAGTAGTTTCGGGACACAATCCTACGAGCAGTACTTC. Translated, it gives CASSFGTQSYEQYF. The rearrangement joins TRBV19 to TRBJ2-7, with D possibly being TRBD1 (6 bases). Between the trimmed V and J ends, which lost 5 bases and 1 base, there was a span of 12 bases. Germline-derived CDR1 and CDR2 are LNHDA and SQIVND (reference sequence). The CDR3 sequence is 14 residues long.